The TCR beta chain described here comes from a study of cytomegalovirus exposure and HLA in healthy donors. Across the whole study: Later analysis reported that the approximately 130 validation repertoires shared the platform of the 600 to 750 first-cohort repertoires.

Study-level points and caveats: A classifier reportedly called cytomegalovirus status with high sensitivity and specificity.

Germline-derived CDR1 and CDR2 are GTSNPN and SVGIG (reference sequence). V was trimmed by 2 bases and J by 0 bases, leaving 11 bases between them. CDR3 length equals 15 residues. TCRdb keeps only in-frame clones here, not all; method: immunoSEQ multiplex PCR. The repertoire includes over 100,000 clones, roughly 88% of them detected once, and just under 6.5% sits in the top ten. With regard to this clone: Its antigen is undetermined.

The chain combines TRBV30 with TRBJ1-5; TRBD1 is a possible D gene (6 bases). The clonotype originates from a woman in her late teens or twenties in good health and CMV-seropositive. Sequenced sample: PBMCs. CDR3 coding DNA: TGTGCCTGGAGTTATACAGGGAATAGCAATCAGCCCCAGCATTTT. Amino acids: CAWSYTGNSNQPQHF.